The entry that follows covers one T cell receptor beta chain sequence. Its antigen is undetermined. Trimming took 4 bases from V and 6 from J, leaving 15 bases between them. The V gene's germline CDR1 is SGHDN and CDR2 FVKESK. CDR3 length equals 15 residues. This sample is drawn from a study of blood T cells in healthy people across ages. A second PCR, run for about 7 to 12 cycles, used a sample-barcoded 5' primer plus a J-beta primer mix. Template switching added a 12-random-nucleotide identifier to every cDNA molecule. TCRdb redid the calling of the 5' RACE reads with MiXCR, one entry per CDR3 protein. The sample records approximately 780,000 distinct CDR3 sequences, approximately 24% being singletons. Study conclusions and caveats: When set beside aged donors, long-lived donors presented more naive CD4+ cells and higher diversity. In older individuals, TCR beta diversity per million T cells was lower, falling roughly linearly with age.

This sample also appeared in a second study, on T cells of mothers and their children.

The chain joins TRBV14 to TRBJ1-4, with D perhaps TRBD1 (5 bases). The sequencing sample was made of blood. The sequence was obtained from a boy aged 5-17 years in good health. CDR3 protein: CASSPYTGTHEKLFF. As DNA, the CDR3 is TGTGCCAGCAGCCCTTATACGGGGACGCATGAAAAACTGTTTTTT.